A single sample is the source of the 27 T cell receptor beta chains below, sequenced in a study of PD-L1 blockade in urothelial cancer. This sample's time point: pretreatment peripheral blood. Clones were read by immunoSEQ multiplex PCR, and TCRdb kept only the in-frame ones, dropping some. The table has roughly 55,000 clones, about 86% seen once; the top ten hold roughly 22%. The input for sequencing was PBMCs, taken around atezolizumab (anti-PD-L1) treatment. The receptors shown here come from a man aged 55 to 70 with urothelial cancer.

This clone has just one count. The chain links TRBV18 to TRBJ2-7; tentative D call: TRBD1 (6 bases). The germline V gene has CDR1 KGHSH and CDR2 LQKENI. V was shortened by 5 bases and J by 4 bases, with 9 bases between the two germline ends. The CDR3 sequence is 12 residues long. CDR3 nucleotide sequence: TGTGCCAGCTCAACAGGGAGTTACGAGCAGTACTTC. It encodes CASSTGSYEQYF.

The chain carries TRBV10-3 and TRBJ1-1; D ambiguous. This CDR3 contains 14 residues. CDR1 ENHRY and CDR2 SYGVKD come from the germline V gene. The V end was cut by 2 bases, the J end by 4 bases, with 11 bases between. CDR3 loop: CAISEPGPGTEAFF. The CDR3 nucleotides read TGTGCCATCAGTGAGCCTGGCCCGGGCACTGAAGCTTTCTTT.

This chain joins TRBV7-8 and TRBJ1-4, with 7 nucleotides matching TRBD1. This CDR3 is 15 amino acids long. The germline CDR1 and CDR2 sequences are SGHVS and FQNEAQ. The V and J ends lost 5 bases and 5 bases, in that order; junction bases with no gene match: 8. CDR3 coding DNA: TGTGCCAGCAGCCTGAGGGACAGTCCGAATGAAAAACTGTTTTTT. Protein: CASSLRDSPNEKLFF.

The V and J genes are TRBV5-4 and TRBJ1-2; D gene ambiguous. Germline V gene lookup returns CDR1 SGHNT and CDR2 YYREEE (reference sequence). V lost 4 bases to trimming and J lost 0 bases, with 13 bases between them. The length of the CDR3 is 15 residues. CDR3 amino acids: CASSPRGASNYGYTF. The CDR3 region has the DNA TGTGCCAGCAGCCCTCGGGGAGCCTCTAACTATGGCTACACCTTC. The entire variable domain, with the rest obtained from reference TRBV5-4 and TRBJ1-2, is as follows: ETGVTQSPTHLIKTRGQQVTLRCSSQSGHNTVSWYQQALGQGPQFIFQYYREEENGRGNFPPRFSGLQFPNYSSELNVNALELDDSALYLCASSPRGASNYGYTFGSGTRLTVV.

In this sample, this clone turned up once. The CDR3 DNA sequence: TGTGCCTGGAGAAAAGAAGGGGGCACTATCCCCCTCTATGGCTACACCTTC. Translated, it gives CAWRKEGGTIPLYGYTF. The chain joins TRBV30 to TRBJ1-2; 7 bases line up with TRBD1. Germline trimming cut 3 bases from V and 4 bases from J; bases unmatched to any gene: 17. The CDR3 totals 17 residues. CDR1 GTSNPN and CDR2 SVGIG come from the germline V gene (reference sequence). Full variable domain (outside the CDR3, taken from reference TRBV30 and TRBJ1-2): SQTIHQWPATLVQPVGSPLSLECTVEGTSNPNLYWYRQAAGRGLQLLFYSVGIGQISSEVPQNLSASRPQDRQFILSSKKLLLSDSGFYLCAWRKEGGTIPLYGYTFGSGTRLTVV.

The chain carries TRBV19 and TRBJ1-1; maybe TRBD1 (5 bases). V was cut by 3 bases and J by 4 bases, with 18 bases left in between. The germline CDR1 and CDR2 sequences are LNHDA and SQIVND (reference sequence). The CDR3 contains 16 residues. DNA for the CDR3: TGTGCCAGTAGTATGGACCGGGGGGGGTTGAGCACTGAAGCTTTCTTT. Amino acids: CASSMDRGGLSTEAFF.

This chain links TRBV5-1 with TRBJ1-2; TRBD1 matches at 8 bases. Germline assignment: CDR1 SGHRS and CDR2 YFSETQ. J lost 7 bases, V lost 4 bases, and 3 bases had no gene match. CDR3 size: 12 residues. The CDR3, as DNA: TGCGCCAGCAGCGAACAGGGGGGTGGCTACACCTTC. Translated: CASSEQGGGYTF.

This chain uses TRBV19 with TRBJ1-5; possibly TRBD1 for D (5 bases). CDR3 length: 17 residues. Trimming took 1 base from V and 1 from J, leaving 14 bases between them. The V gene's germline CDR1 is LNHDA and CDR2 SQIVND (reference sequence). The DNA of the CDR3 is TGTGCCAGTAGTATAGGTATAGGACGGGGGAGCAATCAGCCCCAGCATTTT. Translation: CASSIGIGRGSNQPQHF.

The rearrangement joins TRBV27 to TRBJ1-1; possibly TRBD1 for D (6 bases). Germline V gene sequence: CDR1 MNHEY, CDR2 SMNVEV (reference sequence). The CDR3 length is 12 residues. V was cut by 3 bases and J by 12 bases, with 14 bases left in between. The CDR3 sequence is CASSFSGTSSFF. CDR3 bases: TGTGCCAGCAGTTTCTCCGGGACAAGCTCTTTCTTT.

CDR3 coding DNA: TGTGCCAGCAGCTTAACTACCAACTACAATGAGCAGTTCTTC. Its translation is CASSLTTNYNEQFF. The V call is TRBV7-3, the J call TRBJ2-7; D gene unclear. The DNA matches TRBJ2-1 better at its end, which makes the J call doubtful. The germline CDR1 and CDR2 sequences are SGHTA and FQGTGA. The CDR3 is made up of 14 amino acids.

The CDR3: CASSQGLAGASQGDTQYF. CDR3 DNA: TGTGCCAGCAGCCAGGGGCTAGCGGGGGCCTCACAGGGGGATACGCAGTATTTT. The rearrangement links TRBV7-9 to TRBJ2-3; 10 nucleotides match TRBD2. The CDR3 is 18 amino acids. J gave up 6 bases and V 5 bases, and 17 bases lay outside the gene matches. Per germline, CDR1 SEHNR and CDR2 FQNEAQ (reference sequence).

The sample holds one count of this clone. The genes are TRBV5-1 and TRBJ2-7, with 11 bases matching TRBD2. Germline V gene sequence: CDR1 SGHRS, CDR2 YFSETQ. V trimming: 2 bases; J trimming: 4 bases; junction bases outside the gene matches: 11. The CDR3 is made up of 17 amino acids. This CDR3 is CASSFVTSGGAAYEQYF. Here the CDR3 DNA reads TGCGCCAGCAGCTTTGTCACTAGCGGGGGTGCGGCATACGAGCAGTACTTC.

This clone has more than one count but fewer than ten. The J gene is TRBJ2-2, the V gene TRBV2, with TRBD1 matching over 9 bases. This CDR3 region has 15 residues. Trimming took 8 bases from V and 1 from J; bases not matched to a gene: 5. Germline CDR1 SNHLY, CDR2 FYNNEI. The CDR3 reads CASWETGGNTGELFF. The CDR3 DNA reads TGTGCCAGCTGGGAGACAGGGGGGAACACCGGGGAGCTGTTTTTT.

The rearrangement uses TRBV4-3 and TRBJ1-3, with D unclear. Germline assignment: CDR1 LGHNA and CDR2 YSLEER. V shed 1 base and J shed 0 bases, with 7 bases lying between them. There are 15 residues in the CDR3. This CDR3 reads CASSQGISSGNTIYF. The DNA of the CDR3 is TGCGCCAGCAGCCAAGGAATCAGCTCTGGAAACACCATATATTTT.

The rearrangement links TRBV28 to TRBJ2-5; the match to TRBD1 covers 9 bases. The junction had 7 bases not matched to a gene; V was cut back by 6 bases and J by 5 bases. The germline V gene encodes CDR1 MDHEN and CDR2 SYDVKM. The CDR3 has 14 residues. The CDR3 DNA reads as TGTGCCAGCAGGGAACAGGGGGCGGGGGAGACCCAGTACTTC. This codes for CASREQGAGETQYF.

This rearrangement joins TRBV15 to TRBJ1-2, with TRBD1 matching over 7 bases. Looked up from germline, CDR1 is LNHNV and CDR2 is YYDKDF (reference sequence). J gave up 5 bases and V 2 bases, and 11 bases lay outside the gene matches. The CDR3 has 16 amino acids. The CDR3 region has the DNA TGTGCCACCAGCAGACCAACGGGCCAGGGGGAATATGGCTACACCTTC. Its translation: CATSRPTGQGEYGYTF.

The V and J genes are TRBV15 and TRBJ1-3, with D perhaps TRBD1 (5 bases). The CDR3 has 16 amino acids. Germline V gene lookup returns CDR1 LNHNV and CDR2 YYDKDF (reference sequence). Trimming pared 0 bases from V and 1 base from J, leaving 10 bases between. The DNA of the CDR3 is TGTGCCACCAGCAGAGATGGGGCGGGATCTGGAAACACCATATATTTT. It encodes CATSRDGAGSGNTIYF.

This chain uses TRBV10-3 with TRBJ2-7; TRBD1 matches at 10 bases. Looked up from germline, CDR1 is ENHRY and CDR2 is SYGVKD. V was clipped by 6 bases and J by 1 base; unmatched bases: 3. This CDR3 comprises 14 residues. CDR3 region: CAIRGQGSSYEQYF. DNA of the CDR3: TGTGCCATCAGGGGACAGGGGTCTTCCTACGAGCAGTACTTC.

The chain combines TRBV7-9 with TRBJ1-6; TRBD1 is a possible D gene (6 bases). Germline V gene sequence: CDR1 SEHNR, CDR2 FQNEAQ (reference sequence). The CDR3 has 14 amino acids. Deletions cut 7 bases from V and 7 bases from J, with 14 bases between. The CDR3 DNA is TGTGCCAGCACCGCGGACAGCGAGAATTCACCCCTCCACTTT. Its translation is CASTADSENSPLHF.

This sequence joins TRBV19 and TRBJ1-1; 12 nucleotides agree with TRBD1. CDR3 length: 18 amino acids. The V gene's germline CDR1 is LNHDA and CDR2 SQIVND (reference sequence). The junction had 14 bases not matched to a gene; V was cut back by 8 bases and J by 1 base. The CDR3 reads CASSKPGQGAQRNTEAFF. The CDR3 nucleotides read TGTGCCAGTTCTAAACCGGGACAGGGGGCACAGAGGAACACTGAAGCTTTCTTT.

This clone was observed a single time. This chain joins TRBV27 and TRBJ2-2; D is possibly TRBD1 (5 bases). The V gene lost 0 bases and the J gene lost 6 bases, with 8 bases spanning the gap. Per the germline V gene, CDR1 is MNHEY and CDR2 is SMNVEV (reference sequence). The length of the CDR3 is 14 residues. DNA for the CDR3: TGTGCCAGCAGTTTATCAGCAGGGCCCGGGGAGCTGTTTTTT. Amino acid sequence: CASSLSAGPGELFF.

The chain uses TRBV2 and TRBJ1-5; TRBD1 agrees at 8 bases. The J segment lost 11 bases and the V segment lost 5 bases, leaving 5 bases of the junction unmatched. The germline gives CDR1 SNHLY, CDR2 FYNNEI. This CDR3 is 12 amino acids long. The CDR3 DNA reads TGTGCCAGCAGTAACCGGGACAGGTCCCAGCATTTT. It translates to CASSNRDRSQHF.

V gene TRBV18 combines with J gene TRBJ2-2; 10 bases fit TRBD1. Germline CDR1 reads KGHSH; CDR2 reads LQKENI. J lost 4 bases, V lost 1 base, and 3 bases had no gene match. The CDR3 length is 16 residues. The CDR3: CASSPQTGGVTGELFF. CDR3 in DNA: TGTGCCAGCTCACCACAGACAGGGGGCGTCACCGGGGAGCTGTTTTTT. Combining the CDR3 with reference TRBV18 and TRBJ2-2 gives the whole variable domain NAGVMQNPRHLVRRRGQEARLRCSPMKGHSHVYWYRQLPEEGLKFMVYLQKENIIDESGMPKERFSAEFPKEGPSILRIQQVVRGDSAAYFCASSPQTGGVTGELFFGEGSRLTVL.

V is TRBV18 and J is TRBJ1-2; 9 bases agree with TRBD1. Germline CDR1 reads KGHSH; CDR2 reads LQKENI. V lost 2 bases, J lost 4 bases, and 11 bases stayed unmatched. The CDR3 contains 17 residues. The DNA of the CDR3 is TGTGCCAGCTCACCAATTAATCTCGGGACAGGGATCTATGGCTACACCTTC. Translated: CASSPINLGTGIYGYTF.

This sequence joins TRBV5-4 and TRBJ2-7; TRBD2 is a possible D gene (7 bases). Germline CDR1 is SGHNT and CDR2 is YYREEE (reference sequence). V gave up 0 bases and J gave up 2 bases, with 9 bases separating them. The CDR3 spans 14 residues. As DNA, the CDR3 is TGTGCCAGCAGCTTGGAGGGGGGGGCCTACGAGCAGTACTTC. Its translation is CASSLEGGAYEQYF.

The DNA for the CDR3 is TGTGCCAGCAGCAACTCAAGGCAGGGAAATTCACCCCTCCACTTT. Amino acid sequence: CASSNSRQGNSPLHF. The V and J genes are TRBV21-1 and TRBJ1-6; the table's D call, TRBD1, has no DNA check behind it. TRBV21-1 is annotated as a pseudogene. The CDR3 covers 15 residues.

CDR3 coding DNA: TGTGCCAGCAGCTTAGACGGGAACGCGGTCTTAAACACCGGGGAGCTGTTTTTT. It translates to CASSLDGNAVLNTGELFF. The J gene is TRBJ2-2, the V gene TRBV7-2; TRBD2 is a possible D gene (5 bases). Germline assignment: CDR1 SGHTA and CDR2 FQGNSA. The CDR3 has 18 residues. The ends were cut back, 1 base at V and 2 bases at J, with 17 bases in the middle.